The 7 T cell receptor beta chains listed next were all sequenced from one sample in a study of spatial heterogeneity in lung cancer. The study, taken as a whole, reports: The number of expanded tumor alpha and beta chains correlated with mutation number.

TCRdb redid the calling of the 5' RACE reads with MiXCR, one entry per CDR3 protein. The sample lists about 13,000 distinct CDR3 sequences, approximately 5.5% occurring once. The antigens of these receptors remain unknown. Noted time point: sample taken at primary tumor resection. Sequences were derived from lung tumor tissue, sampled at surgery. The receptors come from a male donor with early-stage non-small cell lung cancer.

This clonotype was recorded at least ten times. V gene TRBV29-1 combines with J gene TRBJ2-2; 13 positions agree with TRBD2. This CDR3 is 13 amino acids long. The V gene end was trimmed by 7 bases and the J gene end by 7 bases; junction bases not matched to a gene: 3. The germline gives CDR1 SQVTM, CDR2 ANQGSEA. CDR3 sequence: CSAGLAGIGELFF. Here the CDR3 DNA reads TGCAGCGCGGGACTAGCGGGGATCGGGGAGCTGTTTTTT.

This clonotype occurred many times. This rearrangement joins TRBV4-3 to TRBJ2-2; D not resolved. CDR3 size: 19 residues. V lost 4 bases to trimming and J lost 1 base, with 22 bases between them. Germline CDR1 reads LGHNA; CDR2 reads YSLEER. The CDR3 DNA reads TGCGCCAGCAGCCTATTTGCTAGTAGGCCCCCTTGGAACACCGGGGAGCTGTTTTTT. Translated: CASSLFASRPPWNTGELFF.

There are a few counts of this clonotype. The chain is built from TRBV3-1 and TRBJ2-5, with TRBD2 matching over 14 bases. The germline V gene has CDR1 LGHDT and CDR2 YNNKEL (reference sequence). J lost 5 bases, V lost 0 bases, and 8 bases had no gene match. There are 18 residues in the CDR3. The CDR3 protein is CASSQDQGLAGGEETQYF. The CDR3 nucleotides read TGTGCCAGCAGCCAAGATCAAGGACTAGCGGGGGGCGAGGAGACCCAGTACTTC.

This clonotype was seen repeatedly, ten times or more. The rearrangement uses TRBV2 and TRBJ1-1; no clear D. The germline CDR1 and CDR2 sequences are SNHLY and FYNNEI. Trimming took 3 bases from V and 4 from J, leaving 12 bases between them. This CDR3 comprises 14 residues. This CDR3 is CASSDVDGSTEAFF. The CDR3, as DNA: TGTGCCAGCAGTGATGTGGACGGAAGCACTGAAGCTTTCTTT. Together with reference TRBV2 and TRBJ1-1, the CDR3 gives the full variable domain: EPEVTQTPSHQVTQMGQEVILRCVPISNHLYFYWYRQILGQKVEFLVSFYNNEISEKSEIFDDQFSVERPDGSNFTLKIRSTKLEDSAMYFCASSDVDGSTEAFFGQGTRLTVV.

This clonotype was counted many times. The gene calls are TRBV28 and TRBJ1-1; 9 positions agree with TRBD1. Trimming took 3 bases from V and 5 from J; bases not matched to a gene: 10. This CDR3 is 16 amino acids long. Germline CDR1 and CDR2: MDHEN and SYDVKM. The CDR3 region is CASSFPNRGRWTEAFF. The CDR3 DNA reads TGTGCCAGCAGTTTCCCCAACAGGGGGCGATGGACTGAAGCTTTCTTT.

This clonotype was recorded at least ten times. The chain couples TRBV29-1 to TRBJ1-5; 11 nucleotides agree with TRBD1. The junction had 5 bases not matched to a gene; V was cut back by 6 bases and J by 4 bases. Germline V gene lookup returns CDR1 SQVTM and CDR2 ANQGSEA. The CDR3 contains 14 residues. The CDR3 nucleotides read TGCAGCGTCCGTGGGACAGGGGGTAATCAGCCCCAGCATTTT. Its translation is CSVRGTGGNQPQHF.

This clonotype was seen many times. The chain uses TRBV2 and TRBJ1-2; perhaps TRBD1 as D (5 bases). V was clipped by 4 bases and J by 1 base, with 7 bases between them. The germline gives CDR1 SNHLY, CDR2 FYNNEI. This CDR3 contains 13 residues. In DNA, the CDR3 is TGTGCCAGCAGTGGGGACGGTAACTATGGCTACACCTTC. Translation gives CASSGDGNYGYTF.